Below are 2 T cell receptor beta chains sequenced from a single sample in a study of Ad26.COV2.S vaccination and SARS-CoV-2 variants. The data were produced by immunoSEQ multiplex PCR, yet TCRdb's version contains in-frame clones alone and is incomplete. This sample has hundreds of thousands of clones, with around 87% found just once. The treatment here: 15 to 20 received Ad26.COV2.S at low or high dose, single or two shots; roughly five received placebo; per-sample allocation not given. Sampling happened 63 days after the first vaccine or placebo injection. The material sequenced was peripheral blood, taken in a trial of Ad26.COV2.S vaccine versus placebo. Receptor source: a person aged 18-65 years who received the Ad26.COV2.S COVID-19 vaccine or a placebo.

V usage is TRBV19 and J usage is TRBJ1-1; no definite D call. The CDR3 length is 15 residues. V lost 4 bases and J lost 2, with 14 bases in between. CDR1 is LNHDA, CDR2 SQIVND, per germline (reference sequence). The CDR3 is CASSNQWTSNTEAFF. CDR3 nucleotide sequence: TGTGCCAGTAGTAACCAATGGACGAGTAACACTGAAGCTTTCTTT.

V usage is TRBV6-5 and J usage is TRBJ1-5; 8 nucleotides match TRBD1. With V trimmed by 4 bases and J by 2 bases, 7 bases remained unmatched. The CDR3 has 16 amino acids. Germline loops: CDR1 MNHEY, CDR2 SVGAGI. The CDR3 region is CASSSGQDMGNQPQHF. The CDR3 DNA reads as TGTGCCAGCAGTTCGGGACAGGATATGGGCAATCAGCCCCAGCATTTT.